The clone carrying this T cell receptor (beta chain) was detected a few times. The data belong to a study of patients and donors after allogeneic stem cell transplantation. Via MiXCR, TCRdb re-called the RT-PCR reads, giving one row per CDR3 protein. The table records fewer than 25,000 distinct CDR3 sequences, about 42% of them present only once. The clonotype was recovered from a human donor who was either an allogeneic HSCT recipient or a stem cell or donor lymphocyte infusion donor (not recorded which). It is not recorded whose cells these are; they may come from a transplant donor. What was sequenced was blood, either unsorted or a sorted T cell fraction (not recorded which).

In nucleotides, the CDR3 is TGTGCCAGCAGTGCTCACCCGGGACGAGAAGCTAACTATGGCTACACCTTC. Residues: CASSAHPGREANYGYTF. The chain carries TRBV27 and TRBJ1-2; possible D gene TRBD1, 5 bases. Deletions cut 5 bases from V and 0 bases from J, with 19 bases between. Germline V gives CDR1 MNHEY, CDR2 SMNVEV (reference sequence). This CDR3 is built from 17 residues.